These 22 T cell receptor beta chains share one sample of origin, sequenced in a study of metastatic and nonmetastatic thyroid tumors. TCRdb reassembled clones from the PCR reads with MiXCR. Here the sample spans about 69,000 clones, 14% being singletons. All patients were untreated before thyroid surgery. The sequenced sample was blood. All receptors derive from a male donor with papillary thyroid cancer or a benign thyroid nodule (not recorded which). Some clones in this sample may be carry-over from other donors' samples.

This clone was counted many times. In DNA, the CDR3 is TGTGCCAGCAGCCATTTGAGGACTAGTACACCATATACGCAGTATTTT. Translating gives CASSHLRTSTPYTQYF. V usage is TRBV3-1 and J usage is TRBJ2-3, with 7 bases matching TRBD2. The CDR3 runs to 16 residues. The V and J ends lost 3 bases and 7 bases, in that order; junction bases with no gene match: 13. Looked up from germline, CDR1 is LGHDT and CDR2 is YNNKEL (reference sequence).

As concerns this clone: This may be a read error, as it is one base from a much larger clone. The genes are TRBV7-8 and TRBJ1-5; a weak D match, TRBD1 (6 bases). CDR1 and CDR2 (germline): SGHVS, FQNEAQ. Trimming pared 2 bases from V and 1 base from J, leaving 9 bases between. The CDR3 extends over 15 amino acids. Here the CDR3 reads CASSLFRGSNQPQHF. The CDR3 nucleotides read TGTGCCAGCAGCTTATTCAGGGGCAGCAATCAGCCCCAGCATTTT.

This clone was observed at least ten times. The chain recombines TRBV9 with TRBJ2-1, with 10 bases that match TRBD1. V gave up 3 bases and J gave up 4 bases; unmatched junction bases: 4. The CDR3 length is 15 residues. The germline V gene has CDR1 SGDLS and CDR2 YYNGEE. The CDR3 nucleotides read TGTGCCAGCAGCGAGACAGGGGGCGGATACAATGAGCAGTTCTTC. It encodes CASSETGGGYNEQFF.

This clone was observed many times. This chain joins TRBV20-1 and TRBJ2-3; TRBD2 matches at 12 bases. CDR1 and CDR2 (germline): DFQATT, SNEGSKA (reference sequence). The CDR3 has 15 residues. The V and J ends lost 5 bases and 0 bases, in that order; junction bases with no gene match: 3. CDR3 nucleotide sequence: TGCAGTGCTTATCTAGCGGGAGGGAGCACAGATACGCAGTATTTT. Its translation: CSAYLAGGSTDTQYF.

This clone appeared many times. The V gene is TRBV12-3 or TRBV12-4, the J gene TRBJ1-1; unclear D gene. Trimming stripped 3 bases from V and 4 bases from J, with 9 bases between. The CDR3 runs to 13 residues. In nucleotides, the CDR3 is TGTGCCAGCAGTTTGGTGAGGGCCACTGAAGCTTTCTTT. Protein product: CASSLVRATEAFF.

Only a few counts were recorded for this clone. The rearrangement links TRBV6-1 to TRBJ2-7; possibly TRBD1 for D (6 bases). This CDR3 spans 13 amino acids. The V gene lost 7 bases and the J gene lost 4 bases, with 14 bases spanning the gap. Germline loops: CDR1 MNHNS, CDR2 SASEGT. CDR3 in amino acids: CASTSLQGYEQYF. Written as DNA, the CDR3 is TGTGCCAGCACAAGTTTACAGGGTTACGAGCAGTACTTC.

There are many counts of this clone. The V call is TRBV20-1, the J call TRBJ1-5, with unresolved D. This CDR3 has 15 amino acids. Trimming pared 3 bases from V and 6 bases from J, leaving 18 bases between. Germline loops: CDR1 DFQATT, CDR2 SNEGSKA (reference sequence). The CDR3, as DNA: TGCAGTGCTAGTGGAAAGGAGGTTGGGGTTCAGCCCCAGCATTTT. It is translated as CSASGKEVGVQPQHF.

This clone was found many times. The gene calls are TRBV5-8 and TRBJ2-2; D is perhaps TRBD1 (6 bases). Germline V gives CDR1 SGHTS, CDR2 YDEGEE. The CDR3 is made up of 16 amino acids. Trimming left V 2 bases short and J 2 bases short, with 13 bases between. The CDR3 is CASSFIWTVNTGELFF. The DNA for the CDR3 is TGTGCCAGCAGCTTTATTTGGACAGTAAACACCGGGGAGCTGTTTTTT.

Many counts were recorded for this clone. V gene TRBV11-2 combines with J gene TRBJ1-4; no firm D call. V shed 4 bases and J shed 4 bases, with 10 bases lying between them. There are 14 residues in the CDR3. Germline-derived CDR1 and CDR2 are SGHAT and FQNNGV. The CDR3 DNA sequence: TGTGCCAGCAGCTCAATCCGCCTTAATGAAAAACTGTTTTTT. This gives the protein CASSSIRLNEKLFF.

This clone was recorded many times. A read error is possible here, since a much larger clone lies one base away. This CDR3 is CASSYSGGTGRLEQYF. Here the CDR3 DNA reads TGTGCCAGCAGTTACTCTGGTGGGACAGGGAGACTCGAGCAGTACTTC. The V and J genes are TRBV6-6 and TRBJ2-7, with 9 bases identical to TRBD1. V shed 0 bases and J 6 bases; nucleotides not matched to a gene: 9. This CDR3 has 16 amino acids. Germline CDR1 MNHNY, CDR2 SVGAGI (reference sequence).

The genes are TRBV11-1 and TRBJ2-1, with TRBD1 matching over 11 bases. Germline CDR1 SGHAT, CDR2 FQDESV (reference sequence). This CDR3 contains 17 residues. V shed 5 bases, J shed 7 bases, and the junction held 13 bases outside the gene matches. CDR3 residues: CASSATPGTGGSNEQFF. In nucleotides, the CDR3 is TGTGCCAGCAGCGCTACCCCCGGGACAGGGGGTTCAAATGAGCAGTTCTTC.

This clone was picked up a small number of times. One end of the junction is discordant with germline, which a read error may explain. V is TRBV6-4 and J is TRBJ2-3; possible D gene TRBD1, 6 bases. This CDR3 comprises 12 residues. Germline V gene lookup returns CDR1 MRHNA and CDR2 SNTAGT. CDR3 in amino acids: CVSSWGPDKQYF. For the CDR3, the DNA is TGTGTCAGCAGCTGGGGGCCAGATAAGCAGTATTTT.

On this clone itself: A much larger clone differs from this one at a single base, so this may be a read error. Different DNA sequences within this sample yield the same CDR3. The chain couples TRBV7-9 to TRBJ2-5; D perhaps matches TRBD2 (6 bases). CDR3 size: 16 residues. CDR1 is SEHNR and CDR2 is FQNEAQ in the germline V gene (reference sequence). The chain's CDR3 is CASSLSARGLGETQYF. The DNA for the CDR3 is TGTGCCAGCAGCTTATCAGCGCGGGGCTTGGGGGAGACACAGTACTTC.

This clone was seen at least ten times. This rearrangement joins TRBV20-1 to TRBJ1-1, with D unresolved. Trimming stripped 3 bases from V and 1 base from J, with 9 bases between. This CDR3 has 13 amino acids. The germline gives CDR1 DFQATT, CDR2 SNEGSKA (reference sequence). CDR3 sequence: CSASPYTNTEAFF. As DNA, the CDR3 is TGCAGTGCTAGTCCTTACACGAACACTGAAGCTTTCTTT.

As concerns this clone: Mismatch with germline at one junction end may stem from a read error. The chain carries TRBV7-6 and TRBJ2-1; tentative D call: TRBD2 (6 bases). The length of the CDR3 is 15 residues. Germline V gives CDR1 SGHVS, CDR2 FNYEAQ. The CDR3 DNA sequence: TGTGCCAGCAGCTTAGGGGGGGTCTCCTGCAATGAGCAGTTCTTC. Protein sequence: CASSLGGVSCNEQFF.

In the case of this clone: Likely a read error: the CDR3 ends without its conserved phenylalanine or tryptophan. The chain employs TRBV11-2 and TRBJ1-5, with 9 bases fitting TRBD1. The CDR3 is 19 residues long. CDR1 and CDR2 (germline): SGHAT, FQNNGV. CDR3 protein: CASILVTGTGRYSNQPQHL. CDR3 sequence (DNA): TGTGCCAGCATCTTAGTCACCGGGACAGGGAGATATAGCAATCAGCCCCAGCATCTT.

This chain connects TRBV28 to TRBJ2-7; 7 bases are shared with TRBD2. The CDR3 runs 16 residues. Germline CDR1 and CDR2: MDHEN and SYDVKM. J lost 5 bases, V lost 2 bases, and 12 bases had no gene match. CDR3 bases: TGTGCCAGCAGTTTAGAAGGTAGTGGGAGGGCCCACGAGCAGTACTTC. The encoded protein is CASSLEGSGRAHEQYF.

Of note for this clone: One end of the junction fails to match germline, which may point to a read error. The chain carries TRBV4-1 and TRBJ2-3, with 10 bases matching TRBD2. The CDR3 covers 18 residues. Germline CDR1 is MGHRA and CDR2 is YSYEKL. CDR3 in amino acids: CSSSQDIGLAEPTDTQYF. CDR3 DNA sequence: TGCTCCAGCAGCCAAGATATTGGACTAGCGGAACCCACAGATACGCAGTATTTT.

This clone was detected ten times or more. This sequence joins TRBV12-3 or TRBV12-4 and TRBJ2-5, with D perhaps TRBD1 (5 bases). The CDR3 covers 13 residues. Trimming took off 5 bases at V and 2 bases at J, with 9 bases between the two ends. The CDR3: CASSLRQQETQYF. DNA of the CDR3: TGTGCCAGCAGTCTACGACAGCAAGAGACCCAGTACTTC.

Only a few counts were recorded for this clone. The rearrangement uses TRBV19 and TRBJ1-2; no definite D call. The germline CDR1 and CDR2 sequences are LNHDA and SQIVND (reference sequence). This CDR3 comprises 15 residues. V was pared by 7 bases and J by 3 bases, with 18 bases between. In DNA form, the CDR3 reads TGTGCCAGTACCGATCCCGGCAGGTCCGACTATGGCTACACCTTC. It yields the protein CASTDPGRSDYGYTF.

Comments on this clone: The same CDR3 can be traced to other DNA sequences in this sample. The chain is built from TRBV3-1 and TRBJ2-2; 7 nucleotides match TRBD2. With 6 bases clipped from V and 6 bases from J, the junction kept 13 bases outside the gene matches. CDR1 and CDR2 from the germline V gene are LGHDT and YNNKEL (reference sequence). This CDR3 contains 16 residues. The CDR3 protein is CASSPHGAGVSGELFF. The CDR3 nucleotides are TGTGCCAGCAGTCCTCACGGGGCGGGGGTCTCCGGGGAGCTGTTTTTT.

This chain uses TRBV20-1 with TRBJ2-3; perhaps TRBD2 as D (5 bases). Trimming shortened V by 1 base and J by 3 bases, and 8 bases separated the two germline ends. CDR3 length: 13 residues. Germline lookup yields CDR1 DFQATT and CDR2 SNEGSKA (reference sequence). The CDR3 here is CSARGLATDTQYF. CDR3 DNA sequence: TGCAGTGCTAGAGGCCTAGCTACAGATACGCAGTATTTT.